This T cell receptor (beta chain) was sequenced in a study of T cell responses to AZD1222 COVID-19 vaccine. Trimming cost V 3 bases and J 5 bases; bases outside gene matches: 13. The CDR3 runs 17 residues. The germline V gene has CDR1 LGHNA and CDR2 YSLEER. A word on this clone: The antigen remains undetermined.

Only in-frame clones appear in the TCRdb table, and some are missing; sequencing was by immunoSEQ multiplex PCR. The profile covers some 120,000 clones, with about 90% appearing a single time and just under 10% taken by the ten largest. Study-wide results and limits: Mostly white British, mostly female donors; authors suggested clonal diversity may be underestimated. Vaccine-related CD4 TCRs covered spike, predominating at 160-218 and 743-854.

The V call is TRBV4-3, the J call TRBJ2-5; 9 positions match TRBD1. Sequences were derived from peripheral blood, sampled on day 0 of AZD1222 vaccination. This TCR was sampled from an adult in good health. The CDR3 nucleotides are TGCGCCAGCAGCCAGGGTCGATTACAGGGGGCGGATGAGACCCAGTACTTC. Encoded protein: CASSQGRLQGADETQYF.